The rows below give T cell receptor beta chains drawn from one sample of a study of blood T cell repertoires in COVID-19. Method: immunoSEQ multiplex PCR; TCRdb's copy keeps in-frame clones and lacks some. The data hold tens of thousands of clones, with roughly 84% observed a single time. What was sequenced was peripheral blood. These TCRs come from a man over 45 with acute or convalescent COVID-19. The CDR3 runs from the conserved cysteine through the conserved F or W. A D gene is named only where the DNA matches it firmly. Not every row has a clone size; where given, it reads once, few, many or a size class.

length,D,J,V,size,CDR3,DNA
14,TRBD1,TRBJ2-1,TRBV6-5,.,CASKDRGEYNEQFF,TGTGCCAGTAAGGACAGGGGGGAATACAATGAGCAGTTCTTC
14,.,TRBJ1-2,TRBV7-2,few,CASSLSRLNYGYTF,TGTGCCAGCAGCTTAAGCAGGCTTAACTATGGCTACACCTTC
15,.,TRBJ1-3,TRBV5-1,.,CASSGTGLSGNTIYF,TGCGCCAGCAGCGGTACAGGGCTCTCTGGAAACACCATATATTTT
16,.,TRBJ2-7,TRBV9,.,CASSVGVRGGDYEQYF,TGTGCCAGCAGCGTAGGCGTCAGGGGTGGGGACTACGAGCAGTACTTC
16,TRBD1,TRBJ1-1,TRBV30,few,CAWSLRRGQGATEAFF,TGTGCCTGGAGTCTAAGGAGGGGACAGGGGGCCACTGAAGCTTTCTTT
17,TRBD1,TRBJ2-1,TRBV27,.,CASSRELGTGGYNEQFF,TGTGCCAGCAGTCGCGAACTAGGGACAGGGGGGTACAATGAGCAGTTCTTC
15,TRBD2,TRBJ2-7,TRBV4-3,.,CASSQSSGSSYEQYF,TGCGCCAGCAGCCAGAGTAGCGGGAGCTCCTACGAGCAGTACTTC
17,TRBD2,TRBJ2-1,TRBV5-1,once,CASSPEAGLPSYNEQFF,TGCGCCAGCAGCCCGGAAGCGGGGCTCCCCTCCTACAATGAGCAGTTCTTC
15,TRBD1,TRBJ1-5,TRBV6-5,.,CASSYRQGVDQPQHF,TGTGCCAGCAGTTACCGACAGGGGGTAGATCAGCCCCAGCATTTT
15,TRBD1,TRBJ1-2,TRBV5-6,.,CASSLGDRGDYGYTF,TGTGCCAGCAGCTTGGGGGACAGGGGGGACTATGGCTACACCTTC
15,.,TRBJ1-5,TRBV6-5,.,CASSRDFTSNQPQHF,TGTGCCAGCAGTCGGGACTTTACTAGCAATCAGCCCCAGCATTTT
15,.,TRBJ1-2,TRBV27,.,CASTFTGRANYGYTF,TGTGCCAGCACCTTCACAGGGAGAGCTAACTATGGCTACACCTTC
15,TRBD1,TRBJ2-1,TRBV5-1,.,CASSLGTGGGNEQFF,TGCGCCAGCAGCTTGGGGACAGGGGGCGGGAATGAGCAGTTCTTC
15,.,TRBJ2-3,TRBV5-1,.,CASSPFAGHTDTQYF,TGCGCCAGCTCCCCCTTCGCGGGCCACACAGATACGCAGTATTTT
16,TRBD2,TRBJ2-1,TRBV4-1,.,CASSLPSGGRVNEQFF,TGCGCCAGCAGCCTACCAAGCGGGGGGCGGGTCAATGAGCAGTTCTTC
16,TRBD2,TRBJ2-3,TRBV7-8,.,CASSVRTSDGTDTQYF,TGTGCCAGCAGCGTACGGACTAGCGACGGCACAGATACGCAGTATTTT
15,.,TRBJ1-2,TRBV27,.,CASRYSQDTYYGYTF,TGTGCCAGCAGATACTCCCAGGACACCTACTATGGCTACACCTTC
16,.,TRBJ1-3,TRBV6-2/TRBV6-3,once,CASSYRGTYSGNTIYF,TGTGCCAGCAGTTACCGAGGGACATACTCTGGAAACACCATATATTTT
15,TRBD1,TRBJ1-6,TRBV3-1/TRBV3-2,.,CASRSDRADNSPLHF,TGTGCCAGCAGGTCCGACAGGGCGGATAATTCACCCCTCCACTTT
14,.,TRBJ2-3,TRBV7-8,.,CASSLKVGGDTQYF,TGTGCCAGCAGCTTAAAAGTAGGCGGGGATACGCAGTATTTT
15,TRBD2,TRBJ2-1,TRBV7-2,.,CASSLFRTSGNEQFF,TGTGCCAGCAGCTTATTCAGGACTAGCGGCAATGAGCAGTTCTTC
13,TRBD2,TRBJ2-7,TRBV28,.,CASRGSGSPEQYF,TGTGCCAGCAGAGGAAGCGGGAGTCCCGAGCAGTACTTC
12,.,TRBJ1-1,TRBV28,.,CASNGRRTEAFF,TGTGCCAGCAATGGGCGACGGACTGAAGCTTTCTTT
15,TRBD2,TRBJ2-7,TRBV14,once,CASSQAQRGTYEQYF,TGTGCCAGCAGCCAGGCCCAGCGGGGGACCTACGAGCAGTACTTC
15,.,TRBJ2-1,TRBV6-5,.,CASSPAGGSYNEQFF,TGTGCCAGCAGTCCCGCAGGGGGGTCATACAATGAGCAGTTCTTC
13,TRBD1,TRBJ2-5,TRBV7-7,.,CASSPGQGETQYF,TGTGCCAGCAGCCCGGGACAGGGGGAGACCCAGTACTTC
16,TRBD1,TRBJ2-7,TRBV27,.,CASRRRTGGLEYEQYF,TGTGCCAGCAGACGGAGAACAGGGGGCCTTGAGTACGAGCAGTACTTC
15,TRBD1,TRBJ1-2,TRBV28,.,CASSLSRTGSRGYTF,TGTGCCAGCAGTCTATCCCGGACAGGATCGAGAGGCTACACCTTC
16,.,TRBJ1-2,TRBV7-2,.,CASSSPGTRLNYGYTF,TGTGCCAGCAGCTCCCCGGGAACTCGGTTGAACTATGGCTACACCTTC
17,TRBD1,TRBJ1-4,TRBV7-2,.,CASSLDPWDRGNEKLFF,TGTGCCAGCAGCTTAGATCCCTGGGACAGGGGGAATGAAAAACTGTTTTTT
14,.,TRBJ2-7,TRBV9,once,CASSVAVGSYEQYF,TGTGCCAGCAGCGTAGCTGTCGGGAGCTACGAGCAGTACTTC
16,TRBD2,TRBJ2-3,TRBV24-1,.,CATSVGSGALPDTQYF,TGTGCCACCAGTGTCGGTAGCGGGGCCCTCCCAGATACGCAGTATTTT
15,TRBD2,TRBJ2-3,TRBV10-2,.,CASSAASGGRDTQYF,TGCGCCAGCAGTGCGGCTAGCGGGGGGAGAGATACGCAGTATTTT
15,TRBD1,TRBJ2-7,TRBV10-3,.,CAISEPARQGDEQYF,TGTGCCATCAGTGAGCCCGCCCGACAGGGCGACGAGCAGTACTTC
15,TRBD1,TRBJ2-7,TRBV4-1,.,CASSQATGGSYEQYF,TGCGCCAGCAGCCAAGCCACAGGGGGGTCCTACGAGCAGTACTTC
13,.,TRBJ2-5,TRBV29-1,.,CSVAGNSQETQYF,TGCAGCGTTGCTGGTAACAGCCAAGAGACCCAGTACTTC
14,TRBD2,TRBJ2-7,TRBV11-3,.,CASSPIAGSVEQYF,TGTGCCAGCAGCCCCATAGCGGGATCGGTCGAGCAGTACTTC
15,TRBD1,TRBJ1-4,TRBV28,.,CATTIGTGFNEKLFF,TGTGCCACGACGATTGGGACAGGCTTTAATGAAAAACTGTTTTTT
17,TRBD1,TRBJ2-2,TRBV7-9,.,CASSSKGGQGPTGELFF,TGTGCCAGCAGTTCAAAGGGGGGACAGGGGCCCACCGGGGAGCTGTTTTTT
14,.,TRBJ2-7,TRBV18,.,CASSPIPPSGEQYF,TGTGCCAGCTCACCAATACCTCCGTCCGGCGAGCAGTACTTC
16,TRBD2,TRBJ2-3,TRBV5-4,.,CASSSLAGMSTDTQYF,TGTGCCAGCAGCTCGTTAGCGGGAATGAGCACAGATACGCAGTATTTT
14,TRBD1,TRBJ1-4,TRBV28,.,CASSSDRGDEKLFF,TGTGCCAGCAGTTCGGACAGGGGGGATGAAAAACTGTTTTTT
16,.,TRBJ1-5,TRBV4-1,.,CASSPAGSAGNQPQHF,TGCGCCAGCAGCCCAGCGGGGAGTGCGGGCAATCAGCCCCAGCATTTT
14,TRBD2,TRBJ2-5,TRBV5-4,.,CASKPGGGAETQYF,TGTGCCAGCAAACCGGGAGGGGGGGCGGAGACCCAGTACTTC
15,TRBD2,TRBJ2-1,TRBV7-7,.,CASSPIGLASYEQFF,TGTGCCAGCAGCCCCATCGGACTAGCATCATATGAGCAGTTCTTC
18,.,TRBJ2-7,TRBV28,.,CASSLTLSFAIGGYEQYF,TGTGCCAGCAGTTTAACTTTGTCGTTTGCGATAGGGGGCTACGAGCAGTACTTC
15,TRBD1,TRBJ2-7,TRBV7-9,.,CASSLGTGYRYEQYF,TGTGCCAGCAGCTTGGGGACAGGGTATCGGTACGAGCAGTACTTC
15,.,TRBJ1-1,TRBV7-4,.,CASSFIRGRCYGAFF,TGTGCCAGCAGCTTTATCCGGGGGAGGTGTTACGGAGCTTTCTTT